Listed below are T cell receptor beta chains from one sample, sequenced in a study of cytomegalovirus exposure and HLA in healthy donors. This table comes from immunoSEQ multiplex PCR, and its TCRdb copy is limited to in-frame clones, with some not included. The sample lists 150,000 to 200,000 clones; around three quarters were seen once. Material for sequencing was PBMCs. These receptors were obtained from a woman aged 25 to 39 in good health and CMV-seropositive. The CDR3 runs from the conserved cysteine through the conserved F or W. D genes are given only for firm matches. A row's size may be missing; if present it is once, few, many or a size class.

TRBJ1-2 TRBV6-5 - once TGTGCCAGCAGGGTCGCAACACGGGGCTATGGCTACACCTTC CASRVATRGYGYTF
TRBJ2-2 TRBV7-2 TRBD1 - TGTGCCAGCAGCCGGGACAGCTCCACCGGGGAGCTGTTTTTT CASSRDSSTGELFF
TRBJ1-1 TRBV6-1 TRBD1 few TGTGCCAGCAGATGGCAGGGGGCTTCCTTCACTGAAGCTTTCTTT CASRWQGASFTEAFF
TRBJ2-3 TRBV5-1 - - TGCGCCAGCCGACTAGACTCTAGCACAGATACGCAGTATTTT CASRLDSSTDTQYF
TRBJ2-1 TRBV5-4 TRBD2 - TGTGCCAGCAGCGCACTAGCGGGGGCCCCTTATGAGCAGTTCTTC CASSALAGAPYEQFF
TRBJ2-7 TRBV6-6 - few TGTGCCAGCAGTTACTCTTTCCAGGGCTCCTTACTCGAGCAGTACTTC CASSYSFQGSLLEQYF
TRBJ2-3 TRBV15 - - TGTGCCACCAGCAGACCTCTAGATACGCAGTATTTT CATSRPLDTQYF
TRBJ1-5 TRBV27 - - TGTGCCAGCAGTAAAGGGGGGAGGGATCAGCCCCAGCATTTT CASSKGGRDQPQHF
TRBJ1-2 TRBV5-1 TRBD1 once TGCGCCAGCAGTCGGGGACAGGGAGAATATGGCTACACCTTC CASSRGQGEYGYTF
TRBJ2-7 TRBV7-2 TRBD1 - TGTGCCAGCAGCTTAAGACAGGGGGACTACGAGCAGTACTTC CASSLRQGDYEQYF
TRBJ1-2 TRBV15 - - TGTGCCACCAGCAGACCAACGGGACAAGCTAACTATGGCTACACCTTC CATSRPTGQANYGYTF
TRBJ2-2 TRBV19 - - TGTGCCAGTAGTATCCCCGGAGGCGGTTTCGGGGAGCTGTTTTTT CASSIPGGGFGELFF
TRBJ1-5 TRBV19 TRBD1 - TGTGCCGCTGATGGACAGGGGGGCAATCAGCCCCAGCATTTT CAADGQGGNQPQHF
TRBJ2-3 TRBV28 TRBD2 - TGTGCCAGCAGTGCTGGGACTAGAAAAACAGATACGCAGTATTTT CASSAGTRKTDTQYF
TRBJ1-2 TRBV7-9 - - TGTGCCAGCAGCCCCCTCACAGGGAATAACTATGGCTACACCTTC CASSPLTGNNYGYTF
TRBJ2-1 TRBV6-5 TRBD1 - TGTGCCAGCAGTCTCGACAGGGTGAAAAATGAGCAGTTCTTC CASSLDRVKNEQFF
TRBJ2-4 TRBV6-1 TRBD2 - TGTGCCAGCAGTGAAGGTCTGACGGGGGGGAACATTCAGTACTTC CASSEGLTGGNIQYF
TRBJ2-4 TRBV28 TRBD2 - TGTGCCAGCAGTCTAAAGGGAGGGAACATTCAGTACTTC CASSLKGGNIQYF
TRBJ1-4 TRBV19 - - TGTGCCAGTAGTACCCCACAGGGCTTCGGTGAAAAACTGTTTTTT CASSTPQGFGEKLFF
TRBJ1-2 TRBV4-2 - - TGTGCCAGCAGCGCCCTACTCCGGGGTACGAGAAATAATGGCTACACCTTC CASSALLRGTRNNGYTF
TRBJ2-7 TRBV5-1 - - TGCGCCAGCAGCTATGACAGGACACCAGGGCAGTACTTC CASSYDRTPGQYF
TRBJ1-4 TRBV5-1 TRBD1 few TGCGCCAGCAGCCAAAGCGGGACAGGGGGTGAAAAACTGTTTTTT CASSQSGTGGEKLFF
TRBJ1-2 TRBV7-2 - once TGTGCCAGCAGCTTAGTCAACAGGGATGGCTACACCTTC CASSLVNRDGYTF
TRBJ1-2 TRBV9 TRBD1 - TGTGCCAGCAGCGTACAGGGGGTGAACTATGGCTACACCTTC CASSVQGVNYGYTF
TRBJ2-3 TRBV10-1 - - TGCGCCAGCTCGACACCAGGGTCAGATACGCAGTATTTT CASSTPGSDTQYF
TRBJ1-2 TRBV2 TRBD1 - TGTGCCAGCAGATATGACAGGGGCTTAGGCTACACCTTC CASRYDRGLGYTF
TRBJ2-1 TRBV4-3 - - TGCGCCAGCAGCCAAGGTGTAGGGGTCCACAATGAGCAGTTCTTC CASSQGVGVHNEQFF
TRBJ1-1 TRBV19 - - TGTGCCAGTAGTTTAGGGGGGGTGCCGAACACTGAAGCTTTCTTT CASSLGGVPNTEAFF
TRBJ1-6 TRBV6-1 TRBD1 - TGTGCCAGCAGTGAAGGACAGGGATATTCACCCCTCCACTTT CASSEGQGYSPLHF
TRBJ2-7 TRBV5-1 - - TGCGCCAGCAGCTTGGGAGGCGCAGCGGCCTCCTACGAGCAGTACTTC CASSLGGAAASYEQYF
TRBJ1-2 TRBV9 - - TGTGCCAGCAGCGCTAACCGAGAGGCTCCCACCTTC CASSANREAPTF
TRBJ2-7 TRBV6-5 TRBD1 - TGTGCCAGCCGGGACAGATTATACGAGCAGTACTTC CASRDRLYEQYF
TRBJ2-7 TRBV2 - - TGTGCCAGCAGTGACACGGGCGAGCAGTACTTC CASSDTGEQYF
TRBJ1-1 TRBV6-1 TRBD1 - TGTGCCAGCAGTCAGACAGGGGTTGACACTGAAGCTTTCTTT CASSQTGVDTEAFF
TRBJ2-1 TRBV30 - - TGTGCCTGGGGAATAGCTTGGTACAATGAGCAGTTCTTC CAWGIAWYNEQFF
TRBJ2-5 TRBV2 - - TGTGCCAGCAGTGACAGGATCCAAGAGACCCAGTACTTC CASSDRIQETQYF
TRBJ2-7 TRBV20-1 - - TGCAGTGCAGAGGGACACTACGAGCAGTACTTC CSAEGHYEQYF
TRBJ1-2 TRBV5-1 - few TGCGCCAGCAGCGAGGAACAGGGCCCTCCCTATGGCTACACCTTC CASSEEQGPPYGYTF
TRBJ1-1 TRBV4-3 - - TGCGCCAGCAGCCAAGATCAAGGGGGACCGGCGGAAGCTTTCTTT CASSQDQGGPAEAFF
TRBJ2-7 TRBV4-1 - - TGCGCCAGCAGCCAGATGGGGGGTCGCCCAGGGTACGAGCAGTACTTC CASSQMGGRPGYEQYF
TRBJ1-2 TRBV2 TRBD1 - TGTGCCAGCGGGCGGGACAGAAATGGCTACACCTTC CASGRDRNGYTF
TRBJ2-7 TRBV30 - - TGTGCCTGGACCCGGAGGGACAGCTACGAGCAGTACTTC CAWTRRDSYEQYF
TRBJ1-1 TRBV2 TRBD1 - TGTGCCAGCAGCCTCACCCCGGGACAGGCTGAAGCTTTCTTT CASSLTPGQAEAFF
TRBJ2-3 TRBV28 TRBD1 - TGTGCCAGCAGTCCAGGGGGCATAACAGATACGCAGTATTTT CASSPGGITDTQYF
TRBJ1-3 TRBV2 - - TGTGCCAGCATTCTAGACCGGGCCACAGGGAACACCATATATTTT CASILDRATGNTIYF
TRBJ2-1 TRBV19 - - TGTGCCAGTAGTAAAGAGCGGAGATACAATGAGCAGTTCTTC CASSKERRYNEQFF
TRBJ2-3 TRBV19 - once TGTGCCAGTAGTATAGATCTTCCCGGGGGTACAGATACGCAGTATTTT CASSIDLPGGTDTQYF